This TCR beta chain is drawn from a study of blood T cell repertoires in COVID-19. Study-wide background: The United States, Italy and Spain provided the acute and convalescent COVID-19 samples.

The CDR3 is made up of 18 amino acids. Germline CDR1 reads SGHAT; CDR2 reads FQNNGV. The V segment lost 1 base and the J segment 2 bases; nucleotides outside the gene matches: 9. In the original analysis: Counts of nucleated cells, estimated from reference gene primer amplification, were obtained. Using immunoSEQ multiplex PCR, the repertoire was profiled, and TCRdb retains in-frame clones only, with some absent. V, J and clone size reflect that table, while D and trimming were determined from the DNA. Among roughly 500,000 clones listed, roughly nine tenths were seen once. Seattle cases were enrolled at active infection and followed longitudinally.

The TCR was taken from a man aged 18-30 years with COVID-19, enrolled during active disease. Sequencing used peripheral blood. The gene calls are TRBV11-2 and TRBJ2-1, with 9 bases lining up with TRBD2. CDR3 residues: CASSLVSSGIGPYNEQFF. CDR3 DNA: TGTGCCAGCAGCTTAGTCTCTAGCGGGATAGGGCCCTACAATGAGCAGTTCTTC.